A single sample gave rise to the 25 T cell receptor beta chains below, sequenced in a study of tumor and adjacent non-tumor tissue in lung cancer. Three rounds of nested PCR, following a modified ARM-PCR protocol, produced the TCRbeta library. TCRdb used MiXCR to reprocess the multiplex PCR reads, holding one entry per CDR3 protein. Among 89,000 or so distinct CDR3 sequences, 61% were seen once, and the ten largest hold around 15%. RNA was extracted from bulk tissue without any cell sorting. Sequencing was carried out using lung tumor tissue. Every receptor here comes from a man aged 65 to 79 with non-small cell lung cancer.

This sequence joins TRBV5-1 and TRBJ2-5, with D uncertain. Germline V lookup: CDR1 SGHRS, CDR2 YFSETQ. The CDR3 extends over 16 amino acids. The germline V and J ends were trimmed by 4 bases and 1 base, with 17 bases remaining between them. The CDR3 loop is CASSQTRGGTQETQYF. In nucleotides, the CDR3 is TGCGCCAGCAGCCAAACCAGAGGCGGAACCCAAGAGACCCAGTACTTC.

Note on this clonotype: This clone may be a read error of a much larger clone one base away. The chain is built from TRBV7-9 and TRBJ2-7; TRBD1 might be the D (6 bases). The CDR3 consists of 14 residues. From germline, CDR1 is SEHNR and CDR2 FQNEAQ (reference sequence). The CDR3 spells CVSSLVGTSYEQYF. CDR3 coding DNA: TGTGTCAGCAGCTTAGTGGGGACAAGCTACGAGCAGTACTTC.

As for this clonotype: At one boundary the junction diverges from the germline segment, which might be a read error. The rearrangement links TRBV11-1 to TRBJ2-1, with 8 bases lining up with TRBD2. Germline lookup yields CDR1 SGHAT and CDR2 FQDESV (reference sequence). The CDR3 runs 16 residues. CDR3 sequence: CANSPRTGGPILGQFF. The CDR3 DNA reads TGTGCCAACAGCCCAAGGACGGGAGGGCCTATACTGGGGCAGTTCTTC.

This clonotype qualifies as medium-sized. The V and J genes are TRBV11-2 and TRBJ2-1; D is unresolved. V was pared by 4 bases and J by 4 bases, with 14 bases between. Germline CDR1 SGHAT, CDR2 FQNNGV. This CDR3 spans 15 amino acids. The CDR3 DNA follows: TGTGCCAGCAGCTCGGGTGGAGCGCGATACAATGAGCAGTTCTTC. It translates to CASSSGGARYNEQFF.

J is TRBJ1-1 and V is TRBV29-1, with a tentative D call TRBD1 (5 bases). Looked up from germline, CDR1 is SQVTM and CDR2 is ANQGSEA. This CDR3 has 13 amino acids. V shed 1 base and J shed 11 bases, with 17 bases lying between them. The CDR3 sequence is CSVEVGAAGGAFF. Here the CDR3 DNA reads TGCAGCGTTGAAGTCGGGGCCGCGGGGGGGGCTTTCTTT. Using reference TRBV29-1 and TRBJ1-1 for the parts outside the CDR3, the full variable domain is SAVISQKPSRDICQRGTSLTIQCQVDSQVTMMFWYRQQPGQSLTLIATANQGSEATYESGFVIDKFPISRPNLTFSTLTVSNMSPEDSSIYLCSVEVGAAGGAFFGQGTRLTVV.

In regard to this clonotype: Since the CDR3 does not end with the conserved phenylalanine or tryptophan, this likely comes from a read error. The V call is TRBV28, the J call TRBJ1-6, with TRBD1 identical over 11 bases. Germline CDR1 MDHEN, CDR2 SYDVKM. With 8 bases clipped from V and 11 bases from J, the junction kept 11 bases outside the gene matches. The CDR3 has 15 amino acids. The CDR3 loop reads CASGPGQGASTPLHI. CDR3 sequence (DNA): TGTGCCAGCGGCCCAGGACAGGGGGCTTCTACACCCCTCCACATT.

A word on this clonotype: This may be a read error: a much more frequent sequence differs by one nucleotide. The chain uses TRBV5-1 and TRBJ2-1; D unresolved. CDR1 and CDR2 (germline): SGHRS, YFSETQ. With 6 bases removed from V and 9 bases from J, the gap between germline ends came to 19 bases. There are 14 residues in the CDR3. Written as DNA, the CDR3 is TGCGCCAGCAAGAAAGATAGCAGGAGTAGTGAGCAGTTCTTC. As protein: CASKKDSRSSEQFF.

The count of this clonotype is one. At one end the junction does not follow the germline gene, possibly because of a read error. The genes are TRBV6-1 and TRBJ2-2; possible D gene TRBD2, 5 bases. There are 15 residues in the CDR3. Germline assignment: CDR1 MNHNS and CDR2 SASEGT. The DNA for the CDR3 is TGTGCCAGTAGTCCCGAGGCCCTGAACACCGGGGAGCTGGTTTTT. Its translation is CASSPEALNTGELVF.

This clonotype was observed a handful of times. A much more abundant neighbour one base away suggests this may be a read error. This chain joins TRBV12-3 or TRBV12-4 and TRBJ2-3, with D possibly matching TRBD1 (6 bases). The J call may be mistaken, given a closer DNA end match to TRBJ1-5. There are 12 residues in the CDR3. CDR3 sequence (DNA): TGTGCCAGCAGTTACAGGACAGATACGCAGCATTTT. As protein: CASSYRTDTQHF.

Comment on this clonotype: A much bigger clone sits one base away, suggesting this may be a read error. The V call is TRBV5-4, the J call TRBJ2-2, with D perhaps TRBD1 (5 bases). V shed 6 bases and J shed 5 bases, with 17 bases lying between them. Germline V gene data show CDR1 as SGHNT and CDR2 as YYREEE (reference sequence). This CDR3 has 15 residues. For the CDR3, the DNA is TGTGCCAGCAACGTGGGGCTAGTAAGGACCGGGGAGCTGTTTTTT. Translation: CASNVGLVRTGELFF.

Concerning this clonotype itself: An end of the junction differs from the germline gene, which may be a read error. V usage is TRBV6-1 and J usage is TRBJ2-4; tentatively, D is TRBD1 or TRBD2 (5 bases each). This CDR3 comprises 15 residues. The germline CDR1 and CDR2 sequences are MNHNS and SASEGT. CDR3 region: CDSSEAKGPENIQYF. In DNA, the CDR3 is TGTGACAGCAGTGAAGCAAAGGGACCCGAAAACATTCAGTACTTT.

Comments on this clonotype: This is likely a read error, given that the CDR3 carries no conserved phenylalanine or tryptophan at its end. V usage is TRBV11-2 and J usage is TRBJ2-7; D possibly corresponds to TRBD1 (5 bases). This CDR3 contains 13 residues. The germline V gene encodes CDR1 SGHAT and CDR2 FQNNGV. CDR3 residues: CASNLDPGYEQYL. In DNA form, the CDR3 reads TGTGCCAGCAACTTAGATCCAGGGTATGAGCAGTACCTC.

This clonotype has a count of ten or more. The CDR3 DNA follows: TGTGCCAGCAGTTACTCGGGAGGGGGCGTGCAGTTCTTC. Protein: CASSYSGGGVQFF. The chain carries TRBV6-5 and TRBJ2-1, with D possibly called TRBD1 or TRBD2 (7 bases each). Trimming removed 0 bases from V and 12 bases from J, with 12 bases in between. This CDR3 spans 13 amino acids. Germline V gives CDR1 MNHEY, CDR2 SVGAGI.

The chain links TRBV28 to TRBJ1-5, with a tentative D call TRBD1 (6 bases). CDR3 length: 15 residues. Trimming removed 6 bases from V and 4 bases from J, with 16 bases in between. CDR1 and CDR2 (germline): MDHEN, SYDVKM. CDR3 loop: CASRRGGGRNQPQHF. The CDR3 nucleotides read TGTGCCAGCAGACGCGGGGGGGGGCGGAATCAGCCCCAGCATTTT.

The chain combines TRBV29-1 with TRBJ2-5; possible D gene TRBD2, 6 bases. Germline V gene data show CDR1 as SQVTM and CDR2 as ANQGSEA. Trimming cost V 7 bases and J 7 bases, with 16 bases left between them. The CDR3 runs to 12 residues. CDR3 nucleotide sequence: TGCAGCGATGGGACTCCTGAGTGGACCCAGTACTTC. Translated, it gives CSDGTPEWTQYF.

The chain is built from TRBV12-3 or TRBV12-4 and TRBJ1-1; D possibly corresponds to TRBD1 (5 bases). V was clipped by 3 bases and J by 4 bases, with 12 bases between them. This CDR3 comprises 14 residues. In DNA form, the CDR3 reads TGTGCCAGCAGTTTGCTACAGGTTCGCACTGAAGCTTTCTTT. Amino acid sequence: CASSLLQVRTEAFF.

In this sample, this clonotype turned up many times. V and J are TRBV6-1 and TRBJ2-5, with TRBD1 identical over 8 bases. Losses at the gene ends were 7 bases for V and 1 base for J; bases not matched to a gene: 2. Germline V gene lookup returns CDR1 MNHNS and CDR2 SASEGT. The CDR3 loop spans 13 amino acids. CDR3 sequence reads: CASNGQGQETQYF. In DNA, the CDR3 is TGTGCCAGCAACGGACAGGGCCAAGAGACCCAGTACTTC.

As regards this clonotype: A much larger clone is a single base away; this may be a read error. V is TRBV20-1 and J is TRBJ2-5; D unresolved. The germline V and J ends were trimmed by 4 bases and 2 bases, with 8 bases remaining between them. CDR1 DFQATT and CDR2 SNEGSKA come from the germline V gene (reference sequence). The CDR3 consists of 12 residues. In DNA form, the CDR3 reads TGCAGTGCTACCGAACAGCAAGAGACCCAGTACTTC. This gives the protein CSATEQQETQYF.

The chain couples TRBV11-3 to TRBJ2-7; TRBD1 agrees at 8 bases. The germline V gene encodes CDR1 SGHNT and CDR2 YENEEA. The CDR3 runs to 13 residues. The junction had 8 bases not matched to a gene; V was cut back by 5 bases and J by 8 bases. The CDR3 DNA reads as TGTGCCAGCAGCATGACAGGGGTCAACAAGCAGTACTTC. Translated: CASSMTGVNKQYF.

The J gene is TRBJ1-1, the V gene TRBV4-1; D gene uncertain. Germline CDR1 is MGHRA and CDR2 is YSYEKL. V was trimmed by 1 base and J by 5 bases, leaving 14 bases between them. The CDR3 length is 15 residues. CDR3: CASSQGDWANTEAFF. In DNA form, the CDR3 reads TGCGCCAGCAGCCAAGGAGACTGGGCTAATACTGAAGCTTTCTTT.

With respect to this clonotype: The junction departs from the called germline gene at one end, perhaps through a read error. The chain has TRBV29-1 and TRBJ2-5, with a possible D match to TRBD2 (6 bases). The germline V gene has CDR1 SQVTM and CDR2 ANQGSEA. CDR3 length equals 12 residues. The CDR3 protein is CRGGTPVRTQYF. The CDR3 DNA reads as TGCAGAGGCGGGACTCCTGTGCGGACCCAGTACTTT.

Note on this clonotype: A junction end diverges from the germline sequence, so it may reflect a read error. The V call is TRBV6-1, the J call TRBJ2-2; the D gene is possibly TRBD2 (5 bases). CDR3 length: 17 residues. Germline-derived CDR1 and CDR2 are MNHNS and SASEGT. In nucleotides, the CDR3 is TGTGCCAGCAGTCCTCTCTTCGTGGGGAGTCGCACCCGGGAGCTGTTTTTT. Translating it yields CASSPLFVGSRTRELFF.

The chain joins TRBV28 to TRBJ2-5; no reliable D call. CDR1 and CDR2 (germline): MDHEN, SYDVKM. This CDR3 comprises 15 residues. The germline V and J ends were trimmed by 4 bases and 5 bases, with 17 bases remaining between them. The DNA for the CDR3 is TGTGCCAGCAGTTCCTGGGGTCGTTCCGCGGAGACCCAGTACTTC. Translated, it gives CASSSWGRSAETQYF.

This clonotype appeared a single time. One end of the junction varies from germline; a read error may be responsible. The CDR3 DNA is TGTGCCAACAGTGAGAAGTACAATGAGCAGTTCTTC. Amino acid sequence: CANSEKYNEQFF. The J gene is TRBJ2-1, the V gene TRBV24-1, with D uncertain. Germline V CDR1 and CDR2: KGHDR, SFDVKD. This CDR3 has 12 residues.

J is TRBJ2-3 and V is TRBV20-1; D is possibly TRBD2 (7 bases). Germline-derived CDR1 and CDR2 are DFQATT and SNEGSKA (reference sequence). V was cut by 6 bases and J by 0 bases, with 13 bases left in between. The CDR3 covers 14 residues. Here the CDR3 reads CSAGGVSSTDTQYF. The CDR3 bases are TGCAGTGCAGGGGGGGTCAGCAGCACAGATACGCAGTATTTT.